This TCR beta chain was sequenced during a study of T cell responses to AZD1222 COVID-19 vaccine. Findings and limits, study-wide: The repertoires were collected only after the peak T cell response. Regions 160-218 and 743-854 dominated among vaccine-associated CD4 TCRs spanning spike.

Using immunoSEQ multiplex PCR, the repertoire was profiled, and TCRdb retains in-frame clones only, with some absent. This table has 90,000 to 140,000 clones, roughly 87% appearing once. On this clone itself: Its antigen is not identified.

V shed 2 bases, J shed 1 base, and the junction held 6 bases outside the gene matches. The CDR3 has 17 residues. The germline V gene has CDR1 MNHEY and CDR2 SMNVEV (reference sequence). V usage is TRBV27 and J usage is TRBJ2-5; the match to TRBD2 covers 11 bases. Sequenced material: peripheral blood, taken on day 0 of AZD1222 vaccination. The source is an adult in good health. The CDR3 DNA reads TGTGCCAGCAGTTTAGTATTAGCGGGGGGGCTCCAAGAGACCCAGTACTTC. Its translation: CASSLVLAGGLQETQYF.